The 27 T cell receptor beta chains presented below share a single source sample, sequenced in a study of T-cell reconstitution after alpha-beta-depleted transplantation in children. Unique molecular identifiers featured in how the TCRbeta library was prepared. MiXCR, applied by TCRdb to the PCR reads, yields one record per CDR3 protein. The top ten hold about 5.4% of the sample, which has 490,000 or so distinct CDR3 sequences, around 13% seen once. Source: PBMCs from the stem cell graft donor, taken from the stem cell graft. These receptors originate from a human donor who donated a stem cell graft to a child with combined immunodeficiency.

This CDR3 is CASSPLEGTEETQYF. CDR3 DNA sequence: TGTGCCAGCAGCCCCCTCGAGGGGACCGAGGAGACCCAGTACTTC. This rearrangement joins TRBV7-2 to TRBJ2-5; D is perhaps TRBD1 or TRBD2 (5 bases each). V gave up 5 bases and J gave up 5 bases, with 18 bases separating them. The CDR3 is 15 amino acids. CDR1 SGHTA and CDR2 FQGNSA come from the germline V gene.

At least ten counts were recorded for this clonotype. The junction shows a germline mismatch at one end, possibly a read error. The genes are TRBV5-1 and TRBJ2-3; D is uncertain. Germline loops: CDR1 SGHRS, CDR2 YFSETQ. The CDR3 sequence is 13 residues long. This chain's CDR3 is CASSLGGTDTQYF. The DNA of the CDR3 is TGTGCCAGCAGTTTAGGTGGCACAGATACGCAGTATTTT.

In this sample, this clonotype turned up a few times. V usage is TRBV4-2 and J usage is TRBJ1-2, with 7 positions matching TRBD1. CDR1 is LGHNA and CDR2 is YNFKEQ in the germline V gene. This CDR3 spans 14 amino acids. V was clipped by 2 bases and J by 6 bases; unmatched bases: 6. The CDR3 sequence is CASSQPGTENGYTF. The CDR3 DNA sequence: TGTGCCAGCAGCCAACCCGGGACAGAAAATGGCTACACCTTC.

This clonotype was counted only a few times. The V gene is TRBV19, the J gene TRBJ1-2; the D gene is possibly TRBD1 (5 bases). Per germline, CDR1 LNHDA and CDR2 SQIVND (reference sequence). V was trimmed by 4 bases and J by 8 bases, leaving 14 bases between them. This CDR3 comprises 13 residues. The CDR3 loop reads CASSRGTGIGYTF. DNA for the CDR3: TGTGCCAGTAGTAGAGGTACAGGAATAGGCTACACCTTC.

The chain couples TRBV28 to TRBJ2-7, with D perhaps matching TRBD2 (5 bases). Trimming left V 6 bases short and J 1 base short, with 19 bases between. Germline-derived CDR1 and CDR2 are MDHEN and SYDVKM. This CDR3 is built from 16 residues. The CDR3 DNA reads TGTGCCAGCAGCCCCGGAGGAGGTGGAATTTCCTACGAGCAGTACTTC. Translated: CASSPGGGGISYEQYF. The variable domain in full, with the rest retrieved from reference TRBV28 and TRBJ2-7, is DVKVTQSSRYLVKRTGEKVFLECVQDMDHENMFWYRQDPGLGLRLIYFSYDVKMKEKGDIPEGYSVSREKKERFSLILESASTNQTSMYLCASSPGGGGISYEQYFGPGTRLTVT.

This clonotype was detected ten times or more. The chain uses TRBV24-1 and TRBJ2-2; D perhaps matches TRBD1 (6 bases). Germline CDR1 reads KGHDR; CDR2 reads SFDVKD. The V end lost 3 bases, the J end lost 1 base, and 11 bases lay between the germline ends. The length of the CDR3 is 16 residues. CDR3 bases: TGTGCCACCAGTGATAATGGGACAAAGAACACCGGGGAGCTGTTTTTT. Protein product: CATSDNGTKNTGELFF.

The rearrangement links TRBV6-2 or TRBV6-3 to TRBJ2-5; no clear D. Trimming removed 2 bases at V and 5 bases at J, with 6 bases between. This CDR3 comprises 12 residues. CDR1 is MNHEY and CDR2 is SVGEGT in the germline V gene. CDR3 sequence (DNA): TGTGCCAGCAGTTACGACATGGAGACCCAGTACTTC. This gives the protein CASSYDMETQYF.

The sample holds many counts of this clonotype. The rearrangement joins TRBV4-3 to TRBJ2-4; the match to TRBD2 covers 14 bases. The germline V gene encodes CDR1 LGHNA and CDR2 YSLEER. This CDR3 has 20 amino acids. With 1 base clipped from V and 0 bases from J, the junction kept 8 bases outside the gene matches. The DNA for the CDR3 is TGCGCCAGCAGCCAAGGAGAGACTAGCGGGAGGGCTTTAGCCAAAAACATTCAGTACTTC. This codes for CASSQGETSGRALAKNIQYF.

The chain carries TRBV12-3 or TRBV12-4 and TRBJ1-6, with 7 bases that match TRBD1. With 4 bases clipped from V and 10 bases from J, the junction kept 7 bases outside the gene matches. CDR3 length: 14 amino acids. DNA for the CDR3: TGTGCCAGCAGTTCCGCCCAGGGGGTGTCACCCCTCCACTTT. This translates into CASSSAQGVSPLHF.

This clonotype was counted many times. The genes are TRBV20-1 and TRBJ2-1; maybe TRBD2 (6 bases). In germline, CDR1 is DFQATT, CDR2 SNEGSKA (reference sequence). There are 12 residues in the CDR3. Trimming shortened V by 6 bases and J by 9 bases, and 15 bases separated the two germline ends. The CDR3 DNA reads TGCAGTGCGCGGAGGGGATCGGGTGAGCAGTTCTTC. Protein product: CSARRGSGEQFF.

The chain employs TRBV10-3 and TRBJ2-6; possibly TRBD1 for D (6 bases). The V end lost 4 bases, the J end lost 0 bases, and 13 bases lay between the germline ends. The CDR3 is 17 amino acids. Germline V gives CDR1 ENHRY, CDR2 SYGVKD. The DNA of the CDR3 is TGTGCCATCAGTGCAGGGGCTGGATTCTCTGGGGCCAACGTCCTGACTTTC. It yields the protein CAISAGAGFSGANVLTF.

This chain joins TRBV7-3 and TRBJ2-5; 11 nucleotides match TRBD2. Germline V gives CDR1 SGHTA, CDR2 FQGTGA. The length of the CDR3 is 14 residues. Trimming at V came to 5 bases and at J to 5 bases, leaving 4 bases not matched to a gene. CDR3 nucleotide sequence: TGTGCCAGCAGCGAGGGACTAGCGGCGGAGACCCAGTACTTC. Encoded protein: CASSEGLAAETQYF.

In this sample, this clonotype turned up a few times. The chain combines TRBV5-1 with TRBJ2-3, with 8 bases fitting TRBD1. Germline-derived CDR1 and CDR2 are SGHRS and YFSETQ. The CDR3 covers 14 residues. V was pared by 4 bases and J by 6 bases, with 7 bases of the junction left unmatched. CDR3 coding DNA: TGCGCCAGCAGCCCAACAGGGGGGCATGATACGCAGTATTTT. Translation gives CASSPTGGHDTQYF.

Of note for this clonotype: This may stem from a read error, because a much larger clone lies one nucleotide away. The CDR3 reads CASTADRGPDTLYF. Here the CDR3 DNA reads TGTGCCAGTACCGCCGACAGGGGGCCAGATACGCTGTATTTT. The gene calls are TRBV19 and TRBJ2-3; the match to TRBD1 covers 10 bases. In germline, CDR1 is LNHDA, CDR2 SQIVND (reference sequence). This CDR3 has 14 residues.

This clonotype has ten or more counts. V usage is TRBV5-6 and J usage is TRBJ2-7; tentatively, D is TRBD1 (6 bases). Germline V CDR1 and CDR2: SGHDT, YYEEEE. CDR3 size: 14 residues. The V gene lost 4 bases and the J gene lost 3 bases, with 14 bases spanning the gap. For the CDR3, the DNA is TGTGCCAGCAGCCTAAACATACAGGGCTACGAGCAGTACTTC. It is translated as CASSLNIQGYEQYF. The full variable domain, rest sourced from reference TRBV5-6 and TRBJ2-7, is DAGVTQSPTHLIKTRGQQVTLRCSPKSGHDTVSWYQQALGQGPQFIFQYYEEEERQRGNFPDRFSGHQFPNYSSELNVNALLLGDSALYLCASSLNIQGYEQYFGPGTRLTVT.

The chain employs TRBV9 and TRBJ2-7; D could derive from TRBD1 or TRBD2 (5 bases each). V shed 3 bases and J shed 6 bases, with 16 bases lying between them. The germline CDR1 and CDR2 sequences are SGDLS and YYNGEE. This CDR3 is 14 amino acids long. CDR3 bases: TGTGCCAGCAGCGCTCGGGACCCCGCTCGCGAGCAGTACTTC. Encoded protein: CASSARDPAREQYF.

This clonotype appeared a few times. The chain employs TRBV18 and TRBJ2-6; possible D gene TRBD1, 5 bases. Germline CDR1 and CDR2: KGHSH and LQKENI. The CDR3 runs 17 residues. V was cut by 5 bases and J by 0 bases, with 14 bases left in between. CDR3 DNA sequence: TGTGCCAGCTCATCCGTACAGGTCAGCTCTGGGGCCAACGTCCTGACTTTC. Amino acid sequence: CASSSVQVSSGANVLTF.

Worth noting for this clonotype: A much larger clone lies one base from this, so it may be a read error. J is TRBJ2-1 and V is TRBV12-3 or TRBV12-4; D unclear. The DNA end favors TRBJ2-7, so the J call may be wrong. CDR3 length equals 12 residues. The CDR3 DNA follows: TGTGCCAGCAGTATCTTTAACAATGAGCAGTACTTC. Translating it yields CASSIFNNEQYF.

This chain links TRBV3-1 with TRBJ2-1, with 7 bases matching TRBD2. CDR3 length: 14 residues. Germline V gene sequence: CDR1 LGHDT, CDR2 YNNKEL (reference sequence). With 4 bases clipped from V and 6 bases from J, the junction kept 6 bases outside the gene matches. The DNA of the CDR3 is TGTGCCAGCAGCCTAGGGACTATCCCCAATGAGCAGTTCTTC. Translating it yields CASSLGTIPNEQFF.

This clonotype was seen repeatedly, ten times or more. The CDR3 loop is CSAAPGLAVSYEQYF. The CDR3 DNA follows: TGCAGTGCTGCACCTGGACTAGCGGTCTCCTACGAGCAGTACTTC. The rearrangement joins TRBV20-1 to TRBJ2-7, with 10 bases fitting TRBD2. The trim removed 5 bases at V and 0 bases at J, leaving 7 bases unmatched. CDR3 size: 15 residues. Germline CDR1 and CDR2: DFQATT and SNEGSKA (reference sequence).

There are a few counts of this clonotype. The gene calls are TRBV25-1 and TRBJ1-2; no firm D call. CDR3 length equals 15 residues. V was trimmed by 1 base and J by 4 bases, leaving 13 bases between them. CDR1 is MGHDK and CDR2 is SYGVNS in the germline V gene. CDR3 DNA: TGTGCCAGCAGTGAATCTTACAGAACCATCTATGGCTACACCTTC. Its protein product is CASSESYRTIYGYTF.

This clonotype was detected a few times. The genes are TRBV28 and TRBJ1-2, with no clear D. CDR3 length: 13 residues. V was cut by 1 base and J by 0 bases, with 3 bases left in between. CDR1 and CDR2 from the germline V gene are MDHEN and SYDVKM. The chain's CDR3 is CASSLLSNYGYTF. The CDR3 region has the DNA TGTGCCAGCAGTTTATTGTCTAACTATGGCTACACCTTC.

This clonotype was counted only a few times. This rearrangement joins TRBV3-1 to TRBJ2-6; 7 positions match TRBD2. Per the germline V gene, CDR1 is LGHDT and CDR2 is YNNKEL (reference sequence). The CDR3 consists of 17 residues. Trimming took 0 bases from V and 0 from J; bases not matched to a gene: 2. In DNA, the CDR3 is TGTGCCAGCAGCCAAGATTGGGGGGGCTCTGGGGCCAACGTCCTGACTTTC. Translated, it gives CASSQDWGGSGANVLTF.

This clonotype has at least ten counts. The genes are TRBV11-2 and TRBJ2-1; 11 bases are shared with TRBD1. The CDR3 length is 15 residues. Trimming took 2 bases from V and 8 from J; bases not matched to a gene: 5. CDR1 is SGHAT and CDR2 is FQNNGV in the germline V gene. CDR3 region: CASSLMDRGLDEQFF. CDR3 nucleotide sequence: TGTGCCAGCAGCTTAATGGACAGGGGGCTGGATGAGCAGTTCTTC.

This clonotype was counted only a few times. The chain couples TRBV28 to TRBJ2-2; perhaps TRBD2 as D (6 bases). V lost 5 bases to trimming and J lost 8 bases, with 24 bases between them. In germline, CDR1 is MDHEN, CDR2 SYDVKM. This CDR3 is 17 amino acids long. This chain's CDR3 is CASSRARRDFGPGELFF. The CDR3 DNA is TGTGCCAGCAGTCGAGCGAGACGGGACTTCGGCCCAGGGGAGCTGTTTTTT.

This clonotype appeared a few times. Here the CDR3 DNA reads TGTGCCAGCAGTTTTGACCAACTAACCGCCGGGGAGCTGTTTTTT. Translating gives CASSFDQLTAGELFF. The chain uses TRBV12-3 or TRBV12-4 and TRBJ2-2; no reliable D call. The CDR3 runs to 15 residues. The V gene lost 3 bases and the J gene lost 6 bases, with 14 bases spanning the gap.

This clonotype was seen many times. This sequence joins TRBV20-1 and TRBJ2-7; TRBD2 matches at 7 bases. V was clipped by 4 bases and J by 5 bases; unmatched bases: 5. The CDR3 runs 12 residues. Per germline, CDR1 DFQATT and CDR2 SNEGSKA (reference sequence). The CDR3 sequence is CSATLGGDEQYF. The CDR3 region has the DNA TGCAGTGCTACCCTTGGGGGGGACGAGCAGTACTTC.